The 23 T cell receptor beta chains listed next were all sequenced from one sample in a study of blood T cell repertoires in COVID-19. Using immunoSEQ multiplex PCR, the repertoire was profiled, and TCRdb retains in-frame clones only, with some absent. In the table there are 150,000 to 200,000 clones, 85% to 90% of which are singletons. Material for sequencing was peripheral blood. These receptors originate from a human donor in a cohort sampled during active COVID-19.

This clone was seen only once. The chain recombines TRBV9 with TRBJ2-3; 9 nucleotides agree with TRBD2. With 5 bases clipped from V and 1 base from J, the junction kept 5 bases outside the gene matches. CDR1 and CDR2 from the germline V gene are SGDLS and YYNGEE. The CDR3 is made up of 15 amino acids. Here the CDR3 reads CASSSSGAGTDTQYF. In nucleotides, the CDR3 is TGTGCCAGCAGTTCTAGCGGGGCAGGCACAGATACGCAGTATTTT.

The chain is built from TRBV2 and TRBJ1-2; D may be TRBD1 (6 bases). Germline CDR1 reads SNHLY; CDR2 reads FYNNEI. Trimming cost V 5 bases and J 6 bases, with 10 bases left between them. CDR3 length: 12 amino acids. The CDR3 DNA is TGTGCCAGCAGTCTCTGGACAGATGGCTACACCTTC. Translation gives CASSLWTDGYTF.

This chain joins TRBV12-3 or TRBV12-4 and TRBJ1-2; D is uncertain. The CDR3 consists of 13 residues. The V gene lost 3 bases and the J gene lost 2 bases, with 7 bases spanning the gap. The CDR3 DNA sequence: TGTGCCAGCAGTTTGGCAGGAAACTATGGCTACACCTTC. Protein product: CASSLAGNYGYTF.

The chain recombines TRBV4-3 with TRBJ2-7; possibly TRBD1 for D (6 bases). CDR3 size: 16 residues. Trimming took 3 bases from V and 2 from J, leaving 17 bases between them. From germline, CDR1 is LGHNA and CDR2 YSLEER. CDR3 sequence reads: CASSQLQGVPTYEQYF. CDR3 DNA sequence: TGCGCCAGCAGCCAGTTACAGGGCGTACCCACCTACGAGCAGTACTTC.

V is TRBV9 and J is TRBJ1-4; TRBD1 might be the D (5 bases). This CDR3 has 16 amino acids. The germline V gene encodes CDR1 SGDLS and CDR2 YYNGEE. With 4 bases removed from V and 0 bases from J, the gap between germline ends came to 13 bases. The CDR3 region has the DNA TGTGCCAGCAGCCCAATTCCACAGGCAACTAATGAAAAACTGTTTTTT. It yields the protein CASSPIPQATNEKLFF.

V and J are TRBV7-2 and TRBJ2-7; 10 positions match TRBD1. Germline values: CDR1 SGHTA, CDR2 FQGNSA. The CDR3 consists of 17 residues. The J segment lost 2 bases and the V segment lost 0 bases, leaving 7 bases of the junction unmatched. The CDR3 nucleotides are TGTGCCAGCAGCTTAGCATCCGGACAGGGGGGAACCTACGAGCAGTACTTC. Translating it yields CASSLASGQGGTYEQYF. Filled out from reference TRBV7-2 and TRBJ2-7, the complete variable domain reads GAGVSQSPSNKVTEKGKDVELRCDPISGHTALYWYRQSLGQGLEFLIYFQGNSAPDKSGLPSDRFSAERTGGSVSTLTIQRTQQEDSAVYLCASSLASGQGGTYEQYFGPGTRLTVT.

The rearrangement links TRBV7-9 to TRBJ1-4; 10 bases agree with TRBD1. V was pared by 8 bases and J by 8 bases, with 5 bases of the junction left unmatched. CDR3 size: 13 residues. The germline V gene has CDR1 SEHNR and CDR2 FQNEAQ (reference sequence). CDR3 loop: CASGQGDREKLFF. The CDR3 DNA follows: TGTGCCAGCGGACAGGGGGATAGGGAAAAACTGTTTTTT. The variable domain in full, completed from reference TRBV7-9 and TRBJ1-4, reads DTGVSQNPRHKITKRGQNVTFRCDPISEHNRLYWYRQTLGQGPEFLTYFQNEAQLEKSRLLSDRFSAERPKGSFSTLEIQRTEQGDSAMYLCASGQGDREKLFFGSGTQLSVL.

The V call is TRBV9, the J call TRBJ1-2; the D gene is possibly TRBD1 (6 bases). The germline V gene has CDR1 SGDLS and CDR2 YYNGEE. The CDR3 spans 14 residues. V was trimmed by 3 bases and J by 5 bases, leaving 14 bases between them. CDR3 protein: CASSATGTQYGYTF. CDR3 in DNA: TGTGCCAGCAGCGCTACCGGGACACAGTATGGCTACACCTTC.

V is TRBV7-6 and J is TRBJ1-6, with TRBD1 matching 7 bases. CDR3 length equals 15 residues. The germline gives CDR1 SGHVS, CDR2 FNYEAQ. The V and J ends lost 5 bases and 4 bases, in that order; junction bases with no gene match: 5. DNA for the CDR3: TGTGCCAGCAGCCAGGGACAGAGTTATAATTCACCCCTCCACTTT. Translating it yields CASSQGQSYNSPLHF.

J is TRBJ2-5 and V is TRBV11-2; 10 nucleotides line up with TRBD1. Germline V gives CDR1 SGHAT, CDR2 FQNNGV. The CDR3 is made up of 15 amino acids. The V gene end was trimmed by 5 bases and the J gene end by 4 bases; junction bases not matched to a gene: 7. The CDR3 DNA reads TGTGCCAGCAGCCCCCCGGGACAGGGGCCAGAGACCCAGTACTTC. Protein: CASSPPGQGPETQYF.

V gene TRBV7-9 combines with J gene TRBJ1-4; TRBD1 matches at 8 bases. CDR1 and CDR2 from the germline V gene are SEHNR and FQNEAQ (reference sequence). Trimming removed 3 bases from V and 6 bases from J; junction bases left unmatched: 3. The CDR3 has 14 residues. CDR3 sequence (DNA): TGTGCCAGCAGCTTGACAGGGGAGGATGAAAAACTGTTTTTT. Its protein is CASSLTGEDEKLFF.

This clone was seen a handful of times. The chain couples TRBV4-3 to TRBJ2-3; D is undetermined. Germline loops: CDR1 LGHNA, CDR2 YSLEER. Trimming took off 0 bases at V and 0 bases at J, with 10 bases between the two ends. The CDR3 covers 16 residues. The CDR3 loop is CASSQEAPTSTDTQYF. DNA for the CDR3: TGCGCCAGCAGCCAAGAAGCCCCGACTAGCACAGATACGCAGTATTTT.

The rearrangement joins TRBV3-1 (or the pseudogene TRBV3-2) to TRBJ2-3; 9 nucleotides line up with TRBD2. Germline lookup yields CDR1 LGHDT and CDR2 YNNKEL (reference sequence). CDR3 length: 16 amino acids. With 1 base clipped from V and 4 bases from J, the junction kept 6 bases outside the gene matches. The CDR3 DNA reads as TGTGCCAGCAGCCAAGTTGGCGGGGGGGCAGCAGATACGCAGTATTTT. This gives the protein CASSQVGGGAADTQYF.

J is TRBJ2-7 and V is TRBV5-1; 9 bases line up with TRBD1. This CDR3 spans 16 amino acids. Germline V CDR1 and CDR2: SGHRS, YFSETQ. The trim removed 2 bases at V and 3 bases at J, leaving 9 bases unmatched. For the CDR3, the DNA is TGCGCCAGCAGCTTACAACCCGGGACAGGGAACTACGAGCAGTACTTC. Amino acid sequence: CASSLQPGTGNYEQYF.

CDR3: CASSWTGTGGGETQYF. CDR3 DNA sequence: TGTGCCAGCAGCTGGACCGGGACAGGGGGCGGAGAGACCCAGTACTTC. The chain is built from TRBV5-4 and TRBJ2-5, with TRBD1 matching 12 bases. Germline CDR1 is SGHNT and CDR2 is YYREEE (reference sequence). The CDR3 covers 16 residues. With V trimmed by 3 bases and J by 4 bases, 7 bases remained unmatched.

The rearrangement links TRBV5-1 to TRBJ2-7; D may be TRBD1 (7 bases). Germline V gene sequence: CDR1 SGHRS, CDR2 YFSETQ. V shed 0 bases and J shed 6 bases, with 13 bases lying between them. The CDR3 has 14 residues. This CDR3 is CASSLEGARGEQYF. In DNA form, the CDR3 reads TGCGCCAGCAGCTTGGAGGGGGCGCGGGGCGAGCAGTACTTC.

This chain joins TRBV9 and TRBJ2-3, with TRBD2 identical over 10 bases. J gave up 3 bases and V 3 bases, and 7 bases lay outside the gene matches. The germline gives CDR1 SGDLS, CDR2 YYNGEE. The CDR3 is 16 residues long. The CDR3 sequence is CASSDTSGIGTDTQYF. The CDR3 DNA sequence: TGTGCCAGCAGCGATACTAGCGGGATAGGAACAGATACGCAGTATTTT.

The V gene is TRBV19, the J gene TRBJ1-4; D possibly corresponds to TRBD1 (6 bases). Germline loops: CDR1 LNHDA, CDR2 SQIVND (reference sequence). This CDR3 region has 15 residues. The V gene lost 11 bases and the J gene lost 8 bases, with 24 bases spanning the gap. The CDR3 loop is CAVSPRASGVEKLFF. CDR3 sequence (DNA): TGTGCCGTATCTCCGAGGGCGTCAGGGGTCGAAAAACTGTTTTTT.

This chain links TRBV11-2 with TRBJ1-1; 7 bases line up with TRBD1. V shed 5 bases and J 4 bases; nucleotides not matched to a gene: 4. Germline-derived CDR1 and CDR2 are SGHAT and FQNNGV. CDR3 length: 13 residues. CDR3 coding DNA: TGTGCCAGCAGCCCACACAGGGGCACTGAAGCTTTCTTT. As protein: CASSPHRGTEAFF.

CDR3 loop: CASTAGANTEAFF. CDR3 in DNA: TGTGCCAGCACGGCAGGGGCTAACACTGAAGCTTTCTTT. The chain links TRBV2 to TRBJ1-1; a weak D match, TRBD1 (6 bases). V was clipped by 7 bases and J by 2 bases, with 11 bases between them. This CDR3 is built from 13 residues. The germline CDR1 and CDR2 sequences are SNHLY and FYNNEI.

The chain combines TRBV12-3 or TRBV12-4 with TRBJ2-1; maybe TRBD1 (5 bases). The length of the CDR3 is 12 residues. The V end lost 3 bases, the J end lost 9 bases, and 9 bases lay between the germline ends. CDR3 loop: CASSFTGSEQFF. The CDR3 DNA follows: TGTGCCAGCAGTTTTACAGGTAGTGAGCAGTTCTTC.

This rearrangement joins TRBV6-2 or TRBV6-3 to TRBJ2-7; perhaps TRBD2 as D (5 bases). Germline lookup yields CDR1 MNHEY and CDR2 SVGEGT. The CDR3 is 13 residues long. V lost 6 bases, J lost 3 bases, and 12 bases lay in between. Written as DNA, the CDR3 is TGTGCCAGCAGCCGGACTGCTAGCTACGAGCAGTACTTC. Translation: CASSRTASYEQYF.

This chain links TRBV3-1 (or the pseudogene TRBV3-2) with TRBJ2-2, with 7 positions matching TRBD1. Trimming cost V 6 bases and J 2 bases; bases outside gene matches: 6. The CDR3 is made up of 15 amino acids. Germline-derived CDR1 and CDR2 are LGHDT and YNNKEL (reference sequence). This chain's CDR3 is CASSRRQGNTGELFF. The CDR3 DNA reads TGTGCCAGCAGTCGACGACAGGGTAACACCGGGGAGCTGTTTTTT.